Listed here are 19 T cell receptor beta chains from one sample, sequenced in a study of blood T cell repertoires in COVID-19 (dated by TCRdb to the early 2020s). Receptor libraries were prepared by the immunoSEQ multiplex PCR assay. TCRdb provides this immuneACCESS table in a form limited to in-frame rearrangements. Some clones are lacking; in checked studies, under half of them reflect an unresolved V gene, and why the rest are absent is not known. A total of about 300,000 clones appear in this sample, around 90% of them only once. The top ten clones comprise approximately 4% of the sample. The sample consisted of PBMCs or T cells enriched from blood (not recorded which). The receptor source for this set is a woman aged 18-29 years with acute COVID-19.

With regard to this clone: Other DNA variants within this sample encode the same CDR3. CDR3 in amino acids: CASSLGTGNGYTF. CDR3 bases: TGCGCCAGCAGCTTGGGCACAGGGAATGGCTACACCTTC. The V and J genes are TRBV5-1 and TRBJ1-2, with D possibly TRBD1 on 6 matching bases. The ends were cut back, 0 bases at V and 6 bases at J, with 9 bases in the middle. Germline lookup yields CDR1 SGHRS and CDR2 YFSETQ. This CDR3 contains 13 residues. The whole variable domain, filled in from reference TRBV5-1 and TRBJ1-2, reads KAGVTQTPRYLIKTRGQQVTLSCSPISGHRSVSWYQQTPGQGLQFLFEYFSETQRNKGNFPGRFSGRQFSNSRSEMNVSTLELGDSALYLCASSLGTGNGYTFGSGTRLTVV.

The chain employs TRBV28 and TRBJ1-1; 8 positions agree with TRBD1. Germline CDR1 reads MDHEN; CDR2 reads SYDVKM. The ends lost 5 bases at V and 0 bases at J; junction bases unmatched: 8. The CDR3 covers 16 residues. CDR3 sequence reads: CASSQGALIMNTEAFF. CDR3 sequence (DNA): TGTGCCAGCAGTCAGGGGGCTCTCATCATGAACACTGAAGCTTTCTTT.

The chain joins TRBV28 to TRBJ2-7; 7 bases are shared with TRBD2. The CDR3 extends over 16 amino acids. V lost 2 bases to trimming and J lost 3 bases; unmatched junction nucleotides: 10. Germline CDR1 is MDHEN and CDR2 is SYDVKM. Here the CDR3 reads CASSLQRLAEGYEQYF. CDR3 DNA sequence: TGTGCCAGCAGTTTACAGCGCCTAGCGGAAGGCTACGAGCAGTACTTC.

The genes are TRBV28 and TRBJ2-7; no firm D call. CDR1 and CDR2 from the germline V gene are MDHEN and SYDVKM. The CDR3 has 15 residues. V lost 7 bases and J 2 bases, leaving 18 bases between the germline ends. Here the CDR3 reads CASTETRQAPYEQYF. In nucleotides, the CDR3 is TGTGCCAGCACCGAAACCCGGCAGGCCCCCTACGAGCAGTACTTC.

The rearrangement joins TRBV25-1 to TRBJ1-2, with 7 bases fitting TRBD1. The CDR3 spans 17 residues. Per the germline V gene, CDR1 is MGHDK and CDR2 is SYGVNS. V trimming: 5 bases; J trimming: 3 bases; junction bases outside the gene matches: 15. CDR3 amino acids: CASSPYAGQENHYGYTF. Here the CDR3 DNA reads TGTGCCAGCAGTCCTTACGCAGGACAGGAAAATCACTATGGCTACACCTTC.

This chain connects TRBV11-2 to TRBJ2-5, with 7 positions matching TRBD2. This CDR3 region has 15 residues. V trimming: 3 bases; J trimming: 8 bases; junction bases outside the gene matches: 12. Germline V gene sequence: CDR1 SGHAT, CDR2 FQNNGV. The CDR3 DNA reads as TGTGCCAGCAGCTTGCAGGCGGGAGCTTATGAAACCCAGTACTTC. Residues: CASSLQAGAYETQYF.

V gene TRBV11-3 combines with J gene TRBJ2-3, with D possibly being TRBD2 (6 bases). V lost 3 bases and J 9 bases, leaving 10 bases between the germline ends. Germline V lookup: CDR1 SGHNT, CDR2 YENEEA. The CDR3 has 12 amino acids. CDR3 in DNA: TGTGCCAGCAGCTTTCCGGGAGAAACGCAGTATTTT. It translates to CASSFPGETQYF.

The J gene is TRBJ2-6, the V gene TRBV14; TRBD2 is a possible D gene (5 bases). The germline CDR1 and CDR2 sequences are SGHDN and FVKESK. The CDR3 spans 14 residues. V shed 3 bases and J shed 4 bases, with 7 bases lying between them. CDR3 region: CASSQGAGANVLTF. The CDR3 nucleotides are TGTGCCAGCAGCCAGGGAGCCGGGGCCAACGTCCTGACTTTC.

This chain joins TRBV28 and TRBJ2-4; D is undetermined. From germline, CDR1 is MDHEN and CDR2 SYDVKM. The V gene lost 3 bases and the J gene lost 1 base, with 7 bases spanning the gap. This CDR3 contains 14 residues. This CDR3 is CASSLQVAKNIQYF. The CDR3 DNA is TGTGCCAGCAGTTTGCAGGTTGCCAAAAACATTCAGTACTTC.

This chain uses TRBV5-1 with TRBJ1-1; perhaps TRBD1 as D (5 bases). The CDR3 contains 15 residues. Germline loops: CDR1 SGHRS, CDR2 YFSETQ. Trimming cost V 2 bases and J 5 bases, with 16 bases left between them. CDR3 DNA sequence: TGCGCCAGCAGCTTACTGAAAAGGGGTGGGACTGAAGCTTTCTTT. Translation gives CASSLLKRGGTEAFF.

The gene calls are TRBV19 and TRBJ2-2, with TRBD1 matching 8 bases. The CDR3 contains 20 residues. J lost 4 bases, V lost 5 bases, and 21 bases had no gene match. Germline CDR1 LNHDA, CDR2 SQIVND (reference sequence). In nucleotides, the CDR3 is TGTGCCAGTAGTTTCCGTCCGCAGCTTCAGGGGGCTTGGGTCACCGGGGAGCTGTTTTTT. It translates to CASSFRPQLQGAWVTGELFF.

V usage is TRBV7-9 and J usage is TRBJ1-4; 7 nucleotides match TRBD1. The CDR3 extends over 17 amino acids. Looked up from germline, CDR1 is SEHNR and CDR2 is FQNEAQ (reference sequence). V trimming: 5 bases; J trimming: 0 bases; junction bases outside the gene matches: 9. The CDR3 DNA reads TGTGCCAGCAGCACTAACAGGGGACCCCCAACTAATGAAAAACTGTTTTTT. Translated, it gives CASSTNRGPPTNEKLFF. Looking up the rest from reference TRBV7-9 and TRBJ1-4 gives the full variable domain: DTGVSQNPRHKITKRGQNVTFRCDPISEHNRLYWYRQTLGQGPEFLTYFQNEAQLEKSRLLSDRFSAERPKGSFSTLEIQRTEQGDSAMYLCASSTNRGPPTNEKLFFGSGTQLSVL.

V and J are TRBV2 and TRBJ1-5, with a possible D match to TRBD1 (5 bases). Between the trimmed V and J ends, which lost 6 bases and 7 bases, there was a span of 19 bases. Per germline, CDR1 SNHLY and CDR2 FYNNEI. This CDR3 has 15 residues. This chain's CDR3 is CASSGSQGREQPQHF. CDR3 nucleotides: TGTGCCAGCAGCGGATCTCAGGGAAGAGAACAGCCCCAGCATTTT.

This chain joins TRBV6-6 and TRBJ1-1; perhaps TRBD1 as D (5 bases). The V end lost 5 bases, the J end lost 2 bases, and 12 bases lay between the germline ends. CDR1 is MNHNY, CDR2 SVGAGI, per germline (reference sequence). The CDR3 is 14 amino acids. The CDR3 coding sequence is TGTGCCAGCAGTCCCGGGGGACTAAACACTGAAGCTTTCTTT. It specifies CASSPGGLNTEAFF.

The chain couples TRBV28 to TRBJ2-5; 14 bases line up with TRBD2. V was clipped by 0 bases and J by 6 bases; unmatched bases: 9. The CDR3 sequence is 18 residues long. The germline V gene encodes CDR1 MDHEN and CDR2 SYDVKM. CDR3 in amino acids: CASSLWWGLAGVRQTQYF. The CDR3 coding sequence is TGTGCCAGCAGTTTATGGTGGGGACTAGCGGGAGTCCGGCAGACCCAGTACTTC.

About this clone: In the same sample, other DNA sequences code for this CDR3. CDR3 nucleotide sequence: TGTGCCAGCAGTTTAGGTCGGAACTATGGCTACACCTTC. As protein: CASSLGRNYGYTF. The V and J genes are TRBV28 and TRBJ1-2; D is ambiguous. There are 13 residues in the CDR3. Germline V lookup: CDR1 MDHEN, CDR2 SYDVKM. V lost 2 bases and J lost 2, with 6 bases in between.

The V call is TRBV6-5, the J call TRBJ2-1, with 8 bases aligning to TRBD2. V was clipped by 2 bases and J by 3 bases; unmatched bases: 0. From germline, CDR1 is MNHEY and CDR2 SVGAGI. CDR3 size: 14 residues. The CDR3 bases are TGTGCCAGCAGTTACACTAGCGGCTACAATGAGCAGTTCTTC. Amino acids: CASSYTSGYNEQFF.

This chain joins TRBV25-1 and TRBJ1-6; 9 bases are shared with TRBD1. CDR3 size: 13 residues. The V segment lost 8 bases and the J segment 10 bases; nucleotides outside the gene matches: 6. Germline V gene data show CDR1 as MGHDK and CDR2 as SYGVNS. The CDR3 bases are TGTGCCAGCGCTACAGGGGGCGGATCACCCCTCCACTTT. Its translation: CASATGGGSPLHF.

The chain employs TRBV9 and TRBJ1-1, with D possibly being TRBD1 (5 bases). V was trimmed by 1 base and J by 5 bases, leaving 9 bases between them. The CDR3 consists of 13 residues. The germline gives CDR1 SGDLS, CDR2 YYNGEE. The CDR3 nucleotides read TGTGCCAGCAGCGTACAGGGTCGGACTGAAGCTTTCTTT. Its protein is CASSVQGRTEAFF.